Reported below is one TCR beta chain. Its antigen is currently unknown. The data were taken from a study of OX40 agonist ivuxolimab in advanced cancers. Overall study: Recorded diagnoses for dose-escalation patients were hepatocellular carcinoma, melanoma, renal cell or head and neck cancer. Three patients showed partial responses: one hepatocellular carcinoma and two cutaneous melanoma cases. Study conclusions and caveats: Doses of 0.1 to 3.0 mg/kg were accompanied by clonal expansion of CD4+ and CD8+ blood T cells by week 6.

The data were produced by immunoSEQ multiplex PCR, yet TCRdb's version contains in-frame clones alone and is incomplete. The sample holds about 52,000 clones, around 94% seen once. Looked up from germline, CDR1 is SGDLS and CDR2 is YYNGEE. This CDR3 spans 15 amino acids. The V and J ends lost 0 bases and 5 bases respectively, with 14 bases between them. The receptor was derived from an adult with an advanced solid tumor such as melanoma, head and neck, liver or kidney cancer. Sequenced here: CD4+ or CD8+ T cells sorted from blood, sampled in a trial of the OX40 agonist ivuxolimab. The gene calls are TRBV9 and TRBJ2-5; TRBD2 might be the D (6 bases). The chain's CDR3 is CASSVEEGPGETQYF. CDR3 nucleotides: TGTGCCAGCAGCGTAGAGGAGGGGCCGGGGGAGACCCAGTACTTC.